The clone carrying this T cell receptor (beta chain) was picked up a small number of times. MiXCR, applied by TCRdb to the RT-PCR reads, yields one record per CDR3 protein. Of 500,000 to 600,000 distinct CDR3 sequences detected, approximately 10% appear once; the ten largest clones hold approximately 11%. The sample originates from a study of response to subunit inactivated influenza vaccine. CDR3 size: 14 residues. V was trimmed by 4 bases and J by 5 bases, leaving 15 bases between them. Germline V CDR1 and CDR2: KGHSH, LQKENI. The same sample was also studied in work on T cells expressing NK-cell markers. That investigation notes: 5'RACE template switching with UMIs generated TCR beta cDNA. About 1.0-8% of CD8+ T cells in 6 or 7 donors belonged to dominant NKG2C+ clonotypes. The CD3+CD56-NKG2C+ fraction was also led by these clonotypes in a few donors.

The sequence came from a man aged 50 or older who received an inactivated influenza vaccine. V usage is TRBV18 and J usage is TRBJ2-7, with a possible D match to TRBD2 (6 bases). Sequenced material: PBMCs from blood, taken on the day of vaccination. Written as DNA, the CDR3 is TGTGCCAGCTCACTCCGACTAGACCGCGACGAGCAGTACTTC. It is translated as CASSLRLDRDEQYF.